The clone carrying this T cell receptor (beta chain) was seen at least ten times. Its antigen is as yet unknown. Each CDR3 protein gets one entry after TCRdb re-called the 5' RACE reads with MiXCR. Altogether some 95,000 distinct CDR3 sequences are present, 3.5% being singletons, with the ten largest covering roughly 6.4%. Between the trimmed V and J ends, which lost 6 bases and 4 bases, there was a span of 18 bases. The germline gives CDR1 MNHEY, CDR2 SVGAGI. The CDR3 contains 15 residues. The source of the sample is a study of neurological immune-mediated disorders. Study-wide results and limits: No CDR3 amino acid sequences were shared by expanded clones across subjects, suggesting private repertoires in all groups.

The origin of this receptor is a young woman with multiple sclerosis. V and J are TRBV6-5 and TRBJ1-2, with D possibly being TRBD1 (6 bases). Sample: PBMCs. The CDR3 spells CASSPEGGTPYGYTF. CDR3 DNA: TGTGCCAGCAGCCCCGAAGGGGGGACTCCCTATGGCTACACCTTC.